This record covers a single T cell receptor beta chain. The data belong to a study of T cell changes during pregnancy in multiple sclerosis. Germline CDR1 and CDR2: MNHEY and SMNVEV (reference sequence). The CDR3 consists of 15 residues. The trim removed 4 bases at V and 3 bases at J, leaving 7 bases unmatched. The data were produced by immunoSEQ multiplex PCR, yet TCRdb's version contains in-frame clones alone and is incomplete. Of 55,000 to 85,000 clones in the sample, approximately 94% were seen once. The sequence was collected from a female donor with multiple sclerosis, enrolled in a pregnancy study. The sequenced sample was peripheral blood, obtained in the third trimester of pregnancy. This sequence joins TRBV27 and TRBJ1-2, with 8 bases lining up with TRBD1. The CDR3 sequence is CASSSLPGQDYGYTF. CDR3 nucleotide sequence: TGTGCCAGCAGTTCGCTTCCGGGACAGGACTATGGCTACACCTTC.